This is a list of T cell receptor beta chains from one sample in a study of shared clonotypes between healthy human individuals. TCRdb keeps only in-frame clones here, not all; method: immunoSEQ multiplex PCR. The repertoire holds about 2.4 million clones, roughly 93% seen once, with around 0.4% in the top ten. The source material was naive CD4+ T cells from PBMCs. These receptors were obtained from a man younger than 30 in good health. Some clones in this sample may be carry-over from other donors' samples. Each CDR3 is given with its conserved first and last residue. D genes are given only for firm matches. Not all rows give a size; the values are once, few, many and, for expanded clones, a class.

v_gene	abundance	d_gene	j_gene	CDR3nt	CDR3aa
TRBV6-5	.	.	TRBJ2-1	TGTGCCAGCCACAGGAGCTCCTACAATGAGCAGTTCTTC	CASHRSSYNEQFF
TRBV5-1	.	.	TRBJ1-5	TGCGCCAGCAGCCTAACAGGGAATAGCAATCAGCCCCAGCATTTT	CASSLTGNSNQPQHF
TRBV18	.	.	TRBJ2-2	TGTGCCAGCTCAGAAAGGACAGCGAATACCGGGGAGCTGTTTTTT	CASSERTANTGELFF
TRBV6-1	.	TRBD2	TRBJ2-7	TGTGCCAGCAGGAGCGGGAGCTACGAGCAGTACTTC	CASRSGSYEQYF
TRBV5-1	once	.	TRBJ2-1	TGCGCCAGCAGGAGGGGTTTACAGGGCAGCTCCTACAATGAGCAGTTCTTC	CASRRGLQGSSYNEQFF
TRBV29-1	.	.	TRBJ2-7	TGCAGCGTTTTAAGAGGTGGGTCAGGGCACTACGAGCAGTACTTC	CSVLRGGSGHYEQYF
TRBV28	.	TRBD1	TRBJ2-7	TGTGCCAGCAGTTTAGCCGGACAGGGGGGACACGAGCAGTACTTC	CASSLAGQGGHEQYF
TRBV19	.	TRBD1	TRBJ2-5	TGTGCCAGTAGCACTCGACAGGGGATTAAGACCCAGTACTTC	CASSTRQGIKTQYF
TRBV7-3	.	TRBD2	TRBJ2-1	TGTGCCAGCAGCCCAAGCGGGAGGGGCTACAATGAGCAGTTCTTC	CASSPSGRGYNEQFF
TRBV5-1	.	.	TRBJ2-3	TGCGCCAGCAGCTTGGCCGGGAGCACAGATACGCAGTATTTT	CASSLAGSTDTQYF
TRBV27	.	TRBD2	TRBJ2-5	TGTGCCACCCCGGGGGGTAAAGAGACCCAGTACTTC	CATPGGKETQYF
TRBV30	.	.	TRBJ1-6	TGTGCCTGGAGCTGGCAAGGGACTGATAATTCACCCCTCCACTTT	CAWSWQGTDNSPLHF
TRBV19	.	TRBD1	TRBJ2-3	TGTGCCAGTAGTGACCGGGACAGGGGATTACATACGCAGTATTTT	CASSDRDRGLHTQYF
TRBV4-1	.	TRBD2	TRBJ2-3	TGCGCCAGCAGCCCCCTCGCGGGGGTGGGAACGCAGTATTTT	CASSPLAGVGTQYF
TRBV29-1	.	.	TRBJ2-5	TGCAGCGTTGGGGTCGACAGCCGTACCCAGTACTTC	CSVGVDSRTQYF
TRBV28	.	TRBD2	TRBJ2-4	TGTGCCAGCAGTTTAATCGCGGGGGTAGCCAAAAACATTCAGTACTTC	CASSLIAGVAKNIQYF
TRBV7-3	.	TRBD2	TRBJ2-1	TGTGCCAGCAGCTTATGGCGGGAGGATTACAATGAGCAGTTCTTC	CASSLWREDYNEQFF